The 14 T cell receptor beta chains reported below all come from one sample, sequenced in a study of blood T cell repertoires in COVID-19. Clones were sequenced by immunoSEQ multiplex PCR, and TCRdb holds only the in-frame ones, with some missing. Of about 34,000 clones listed, 90% to 95% are singletons. The sample taken for sequencing was peripheral blood. These receptors were collected from a man aged 60-69 years with active or convalescent COVID-19.

This clone appeared a single time. J is TRBJ1-4 and V is TRBV18; possibly TRBD1 for D (5 bases). The V gene lost 5 bases and the J gene lost 8 bases, with 15 bases spanning the gap. The length of the CDR3 is 14 residues. Germline loops: CDR1 KGHSH, CDR2 LQKENI. The CDR3 loop reads CASSSGLRVEKLFF. The DNA for the CDR3 is TGTGCCAGCTCATCGGGACTAAGGGTGGAAAAACTGTTTTTT. The whole variable domain, filled in from reference TRBV18 and TRBJ1-4, reads NAGVMQNPRHLVRRRGQEARLRCSPMKGHSHVYWYRQLPEEGLKFMVYLQKENIIDESGMPKERFSAEFPKEGPSILRIQQVVRGDSAAYFCASSSGLRVEKLFFGSGTQLSVL.

In DNA form, the CDR3 reads TGTGCCAGCAGCCCAGACCCGACAGGGGGCGGCTATGGCTACACCTTC. Translation gives CASSPDPTGGGYGYTF. The rearrangement uses TRBV9 and TRBJ1-2; 10 positions agree with TRBD1. The CDR3 is made up of 16 amino acids. CDR1 is SGDLS, CDR2 YYNGEE, per germline. V lost 4 bases and J lost 4; bases outside the gene matches: 10.

The chain uses TRBV7-2 and TRBJ1-2; 7 bases are a match to TRBD1. CDR1 and CDR2 from the germline V gene are SGHTA and FQGNSA. The J segment lost 5 bases and the V segment lost 1 base, leaving 7 bases of the junction unmatched. CDR3 length: 15 residues. CDR3 DNA: TGTGCCAGCAGCTTAGAGTCGACAGGGCCTTATGGCTACACCTTC. Residues: CASSLESTGPYGYTF.

The V call is TRBV7-9, the J call TRBJ2-7; 10 bases agree with TRBD2. The CDR3 has 14 amino acids. Germline V gives CDR1 SEHNR, CDR2 FQNEAQ (reference sequence). The V segment lost 5 bases and the J segment 3 bases; nucleotides outside the gene matches: 4. CDR3 nucleotide sequence: TGTGCCAGCAGCCGGACTAGCGGAGTCTACGAGCAGTACTTC. This gives the protein CASSRTSGVYEQYF.

The CDR3 loop reads CATITKDSRNTEAFF. The CDR3 bases are TGTGCCACCATAACTAAGGACAGCAGAAACACTGAAGCTTTCTTT. V and J are TRBV24-1 and TRBJ1-1; D is perhaps TRBD1 (6 bases). The V end was cut by 8 bases, the J end by 2 bases, with 17 bases between. The V gene's germline CDR1 is KGHDR and CDR2 SFDVKD. The CDR3 is made up of 15 amino acids.

V and J are TRBV19 and TRBJ2-6; D perhaps matches TRBD1 (6 bases). The germline V gene encodes CDR1 LNHDA and CDR2 SQIVND (reference sequence). The CDR3 spans 17 residues. V shed 5 bases and J shed 0 bases, with 14 bases lying between them. This CDR3 is CASSSLTGLSGANVLTF. For the CDR3, the DNA is TGTGCCAGTAGTTCGCTGACAGGCCTCTCTGGGGCCAACGTCCTGACTTTC.

This chain connects TRBV2 to TRBJ2-1; 7 bases match TRBD2. The germline V gene has CDR1 SNHLY and CDR2 FYNNEI. With V trimmed by 7 bases and J by 0 bases, 6 bases remained unmatched. This CDR3 contains 15 residues. The CDR3 spells CASKAGTFSYNEQFF. CDR3 in DNA: TGTGCCAGCAAAGCGGGAACCTTCTCCTACAATGAGCAGTTCTTC.

J is TRBJ1-1 and V is TRBV19, with 8 bases fitting TRBD1. The CDR3 is 13 amino acids. V lost 5 bases and J lost 7; bases outside the gene matches: 6. Germline CDR1 reads LNHDA; CDR2 reads SQIVND (reference sequence). CDR3: CASSLDRDGEAFF. The CDR3 region has the DNA TGTGCCAGTAGTTTGGACAGGGATGGTGAAGCTTTCTTT.

This chain links TRBV28 with TRBJ2-1, with D possibly TRBD1 on 6 matching bases. This CDR3 is built from 14 residues. V was trimmed by 1 base and J by 4 bases, leaving 8 bases between them. The germline V gene encodes CDR1 MDHEN and CDR2 SYDVKM. Written as DNA, the CDR3 is TGTGCCAGCAGTTTATTACAGGGATACAATGAGCAGTTCTTC. Residues: CASSLLQGYNEQFF.

V gene TRBV4-1 combines with J gene TRBJ1-1, with 9 bases identical to TRBD1. The J segment lost 1 base and the V segment lost 4 bases, leaving 7 bases of the junction unmatched. This CDR3 contains 16 residues. Germline V CDR1 and CDR2: MGHRA, YSYEKL. The DNA for the CDR3 is TGCGCCAGCAGCCCCTGGGACAGGGCGGAGAACACTGAAGCTTTCTTT. Protein sequence: CASSPWDRAENTEAFF.

The chain joins TRBV2 to TRBJ2-2; D possibly corresponds to TRBD2 (5 bases). CDR1 SNHLY and CDR2 FYNNEI come from the germline V gene. The V and J ends lost 8 bases and 5 bases respectively, with 12 bases between them. CDR3 size: 13 residues. The CDR3 DNA sequence: TGTGCCAGCCTCGAACCGGGGACCGGGGAGCTGTTTTTT. It encodes CASLEPGTGELFF.

J is TRBJ1-5 and V is TRBV28, with 8 bases aligning to TRBD1. This CDR3 spans 15 amino acids. Germline CDR1 reads MDHEN; CDR2 reads SYDVKM. Trimming took 3 bases from V and 6 from J; bases not matched to a gene: 7. CDR3 region: CASSFRKTGVQPQHF. The CDR3 nucleotides are TGTGCCAGCAGTTTTCGTAAGACAGGGGTTCAGCCCCAGCATTTT.

V is TRBV7-3 and J is TRBJ2-2; TRBD2 matches at 11 bases. This CDR3 has 16 residues. Trimming removed 4 bases from V and 1 base from J; junction bases left unmatched: 2. CDR1 and CDR2 from the germline V gene are SGHTA and FQGTGA. The CDR3 sequence is CASSYTSGGNTGELFF. The CDR3 coding sequence is TGTGCCAGCAGCTATACTAGCGGGGGGAACACCGGGGAGCTGTTTTTT.

V and J are TRBV5-4 and TRBJ2-7; 9 bases match TRBD1. The CDR3 is 14 residues long. With V trimmed by 4 bases and J by 4 bases, 6 bases remained unmatched. Germline V lookup: CDR1 SGHNT, CDR2 YYREEE (reference sequence). The CDR3 loop reads CASSVGQGSYEQYF. The CDR3 coding sequence is TGTGCCAGCAGCGTGGGACAGGGCAGTTACGAGCAGTACTTC.